A selection of T cell receptor beta chains follows, all from one sample in a study of OX40 agonist ivuxolimab in advanced cancers. The assay was immunoSEQ multiplex PCR, and TCRdb's table has in-frame clones only and misses some. Here the sample spans about 110,000 clones, roughly 89% being singletons. The material sequenced was CD4+ or CD8+ T cells sorted from blood, taken in a trial of the OX40 agonist ivuxolimab. These receptors were obtained from an adult with an advanced solid tumor such as melanoma, head and neck, liver or kidney cancer. The CDR3 runs from the conserved cysteine through the conserved F or W. The order of the fields is V gene, clone size, D gene, J gene, CDR3 DNA, CDR3 protein. The D gene is left open where the match is weak. Rows may omit the clone size; those that give it use once, few, many or a size class.

TRBV5-1	once	.	TRBJ2-2	TGCGCCAGCAGCTTGGAGTATGGGGACACCGGGGAGCTGTTTTTT	CASSLEYGDTGELFF
TRBV28	.	.	TRBJ2-7	TGTGCCAGCAGTCGCCGGCTAGCGCTGATCAGGAACGAGCAGTACTTC	CASSRRLALIRNEQYF
TRBV6-5	.	TRBD2	TRBJ2-1	TGTGCCAGCAGTGGACGGGGGGGCCTTTCGCATGAGCAGTTCTTC	CASSGRGGLSHEQFF
TRBV28	.	TRBD1	TRBJ2-1	TGTGCCAGCAGCCCCCACAGGGGTCTGGTGGATGAGCAGTTCTTC	CASSPHRGLVDEQFF
TRBV10-3	few	.	TRBJ2-5	TGTGCCATCAGTGAGGGAGAGACCCAGTACTTC	CAISEGETQYF
TRBV4-2	once	TRBD2	TRBJ2-1	TGTGCCAGCAGCCAAAGGACTAGCGGGGGGGCTAGTGATGAGCAGTTCTTC	CASSQRTSGGASDEQFF
TRBV30	.	.	TRBJ1-1	TGTGCCTGGATTGGCGGCAAAACGATGAACACTGAAGCTTTCTTT	CAWIGGKTMNTEAFF
TRBV5-4	once	TRBD1	TRBJ1-1	TGTGCCAGCAGTTATCCGGGACAGGTATCTAAGGCTTTCTTT	CASSYPGQVSKAFF
TRBV10-3	.	.	TRBJ1-6	TGTGCCATCAGTGAGTCGATGAATTCACCCCTCCACTTT	CAISESMNSPLHF
TRBV2	.	TRBD1	TRBJ2-7	TGTGCCAGCAATCTGGACAGGGGGAGCTCCTACGAGCAGTACTTC	CASNLDRGSSYEQYF
TRBV6-6	once	.	TRBJ1-5	TGTGCCAGCAGTTTAGGCAATCAGCCCCAGCATTTT	CASSLGNQPQHF
TRBV11-2	.	.	TRBJ1-5	TGTGCCAGCAGCCAAGAATTGGCAGGTGCCTATAGCAATCAGCCCCAGCATTTT	CASSQELAGAYSNQPQHF
TRBV19	.	TRBD2	TRBJ2-7	TGTGCCAGTAGTATGGCTCAGGACGGTAGGGGACTAGCGGGCCTCATCTACGAGCAGTACTTC	CASSMAQDGRGLAGLIYEQYF
TRBV28	.	TRBD2	TRBJ2-7	TGTGCCAGCAGTCTCGGAGGTAGCGGGAGAAGGGGCGAGCAGTACTTC	CASSLGGSGRRGEQYF
TRBV2	.	.	TRBJ1-6	TGTGCCAGCAGGGACGTTACTAATTCACCCCTCCACTTT	CASRDVTNSPLHF
TRBV29-1	.	.	TRBJ1-5	TGCAGCGTCGCACAGGAAAATAGCAATCAGCCCCAGCATTTT	CSVAQENSNQPQHF
TRBV5-1	.	TRBD2	TRBJ2-1	TGCGCCAGCAGCTTGGGGGGTAGCGGGCCCCACAATGAGCAGTTCTTC	CASSLGGSGPHNEQFF
TRBV2	.	.	TRBJ2-7	TGTGCCAGCAGGGGGGGACGGTCTTCCTACGAGCAGTACTTC	CASRGGRSSYEQYF
TRBV7-8	.	.	TRBJ2-5	TGTGCCAGCAGCTTAGTTTCAGGGGTTGGGGAGACCCAGTACTTC	CASSLVSGVGETQYF
TRBV4-1	.	.	TRBJ2-6	TGCGCCAGCAGCCAAGGGGCGGTTCCGGGACGTCGGATCTCTGGGGCCAACGTCCTGACTTTC	CASSQGAVPGRRISGANVLTF
TRBV11-3	.	.	TRBJ2-5	TGTGCCAGCAGCTCCCTCGTTTATTTGGGGGTAGAGACCCAGTACTTC	CASSSLVYLGVETQYF
TRBV6-5	.	.	TRBJ1-1	TGTGCCAGCAGGTGGCAGGCCATGAACACTGAAGCTTTCTTT	CASRWQAMNTEAFF
TRBV15	.	TRBD2	TRBJ2-1	TGTGCCACCAGCAGAGAACTAGCGGGATCTTACAATGAGCAGTTCTTC	CATSRELAGSYNEQFF
TRBV9	.	.	TRBJ1-1	TGTGCCAGCAGCGTAGTTATAGGGGACACTGAAGCTTTCTTT	CASSVVIGDTEAFF
TRBV6-1	.	TRBD1	TRBJ1-4	TGTGCCAGCAAGGACAGGACTGAAAAACTGTTTTTT	CASKDRTEKLFF
TRBV6-5	once	.	TRBJ2-1	TGTGCCAGCAGTTACTCGCTAAGGGTAGGCGAGCAGTTCTTC	CASSYSLRVGEQFF
TRBV5-4	few	.	TRBJ2-3	TGTGCCAGCAGCTTGGGAGCTGCCACAGATACGCAGTATTTT	CASSLGAATDTQYF
TRBV25-1	.	.	TRBJ2-5	TGTGCCAGCAGTCGACGGAGCGGAGAGACCCAGTACTTC	CASSRRSGETQYF
TRBV5-6	.	.	TRBJ2-7	TGTGCCAGCAGCTTACGTACGGGGACCTACGAGCAGTACTTC	CASSLRTGTYEQYF
TRBV18	once	TRBD2	TRBJ2-6	TGTGCCAGCTCACCATTTCTGACGGGGGGGTCTGGGGCCAACGTCCTGACTTTC	CASSPFLTGGSGANVLTF
TRBV5-4	.	.	TRBJ2-3	TGTGCCAGCAGCTTGGCCCAGGATTTTGATACGCAGTATTTT	CASSLAQDFDTQYF
TRBV28	.	.	TRBJ1-3	TGTGCCAGCAGTTTATCAGGGGAGAGCTCTGGAAACACCATATATTTT	CASSLSGESSGNTIYF
TRBV11-2	.	TRBD1	TRBJ2-2	TGTGCCAGCAGCGCCTTCGGAAGGGGGCTCACCGGGGAGCTGTTTTTT	CASSAFGRGLTGELFF
TRBV7-9	.	.	TRBJ2-2	TGTGCCAGCAGCCGTATAAGAGACGGGGAGCTGTTTTTT	CASSRIRDGELFF
TRBV30	.	.	TRBJ2-6	TGTGCCTGGAGTCTGACATCGGCCAACGTCCTGACTTTC	CAWSLTSANVLTF
TRBV10-3	.	TRBD2	TRBJ2-5	TGTGCCATCAGTGAGCCATTACCGGGACTAGCGGGAGAGAGGGCTAACCAAGAGACCCAGTACTTC	CAISEPLPGLAGERANQETQYF
TRBV4-2	.	TRBD2	TRBJ2-5	TGTGCCAGCAGCCAAGAGGGGGGGGAGACCCAGTACTTC	CASSQEGGETQYF
TRBV18	.	TRBD1	TRBJ1-2	TGTGCCAGCTCACCTCGGGGGACAGGAAAGTCCTATGGCTACACCTTC	CASSPRGTGKSYGYTF
TRBV29-1	.	.	TRBJ1-4	TGCAGCGTTGAGGGGCTGTACGATGAAAAACTGTTTTTT	CSVEGLYDEKLFF
TRBV5-1	.	.	TRBJ2-1	TGCGCCAGCAGCTTGGGGGGTGGCTCCTACAATGAGCAGTTCTTC	CASSLGGGSYNEQFF
TRBV7-3	.	TRBD2	TRBJ2-3	TGTGCCAGCAGCTTAGGGACTAGCTCTCTCCACACAGATACGCAGTATTTT	CASSLGTSSLHTDTQYF
TRBV14	.	.	TRBJ1-4	TGTGCCAGCAGCCGCTTAGACAGCGGAGAGTCCCATGAAAAACTGTTTTTT	CASSRLDSGESHEKLFF
TRBV4-1	few	.	TRBJ2-1	TGCGCCAGCAGCCAAGAGTCGGGCAGTAGCTCCTACAATGAGCAGTTCTTC	CASSQESGSSSYNEQFF